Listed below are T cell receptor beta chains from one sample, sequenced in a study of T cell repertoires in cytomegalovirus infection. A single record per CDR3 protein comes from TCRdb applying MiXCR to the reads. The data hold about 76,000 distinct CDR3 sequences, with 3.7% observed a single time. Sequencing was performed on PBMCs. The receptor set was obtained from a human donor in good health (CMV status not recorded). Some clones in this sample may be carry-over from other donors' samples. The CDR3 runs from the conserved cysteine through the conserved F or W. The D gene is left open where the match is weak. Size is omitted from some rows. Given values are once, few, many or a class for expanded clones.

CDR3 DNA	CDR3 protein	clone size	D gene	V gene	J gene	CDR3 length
TGTGCCAGCAGTTACTCGGGGTACTCCTACAATGAGCAGTTCTTC	CASSYSGYSYNEQFF	many	NA	TRBV6-5	TRBJ2-1	15
TGTGCCAGCAGTTTATGGGGTAACAACAATGAGCAGTTCTTC	CASSLWGNNNEQFF	few	NA	TRBV27	TRBJ2-1	14
TGTGCCAGCAACCCTCTGACCCCGCCCGACTATGGCTACACCTTC	CASNPLTPPDYGYTF	NA	NA	TRBV7-8	TRBJ1-2	15
TGTGCCTGGAGTCTACCGCGGACTAGCGGGGGCACTCGCTTCCGCACAGATACGCAGTATTTT	CAWSLPRTSGGTRFRTDTQYF	many	TRBD2	TRBV30	TRBJ2-3	21
TGCAGTGCTAGTAGTGGGAGCAATTCACCCCTCCACTTT	CSASSGSNSPLHF	NA	NA	TRBV20-1	TRBJ1-6	13
TGTGCCATCAGGAACGGGGCTGACTATGGCTACACCTTC	CAIRNGADYGYTF	many	NA	TRBV10-3	TRBJ1-2	13
TGTGCCAGCAGCTCGGGAGGGGGGCTGAGCAATCAGCCCCAGCATTTT	CASSSGGGLSNQPQHF	many	NA	TRBV7-9	TRBJ1-5	16
TGTGCCAGCAGTTACCGTAGCTCCTACAATGAGCAGTTCTTC	CASSYRSSYNEQFF	NA	NA	TRBV6-2/TRBV6-3	TRBJ2-1	14
TGTGCCAGCAGTTATCAGGCACGTGCCAACTATGACTACACCTTC	CASSYQARANYDYTF	NA	NA	TRBV27	TRBJ1-2	15
TGTGCCAGCAGCTCAAAACCGGGACAGGGAGGTTCGGAGACCCAGTACTTC	CASSSKPGQGGSETQYF	many	TRBD1	TRBV7-8	TRBJ2-5	17